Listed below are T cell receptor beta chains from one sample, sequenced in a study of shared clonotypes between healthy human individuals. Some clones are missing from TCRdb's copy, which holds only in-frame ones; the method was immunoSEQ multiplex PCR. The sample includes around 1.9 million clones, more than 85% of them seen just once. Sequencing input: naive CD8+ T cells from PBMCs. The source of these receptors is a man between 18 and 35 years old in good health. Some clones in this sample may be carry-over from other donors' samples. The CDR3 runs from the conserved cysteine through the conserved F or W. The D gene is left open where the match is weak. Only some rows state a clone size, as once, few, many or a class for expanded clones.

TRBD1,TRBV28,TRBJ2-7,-,TGTGCCAGCAGCGACAGGGTCAGCTCCTACGAGCAGTACTTC,CASSDRVSSYEQYF
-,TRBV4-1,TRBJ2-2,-,TGCGCCAGCAGCACGGAAGAGAACACCGGGGAGCTGTTTTTT,CASSTEENTGELFF
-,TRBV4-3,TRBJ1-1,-,TGCGCCAGCAGCCAAGATCGGAACGTTCACTTGAACACTGAAGCTTTCTTT,CASSQDRNVHLNTEAFF
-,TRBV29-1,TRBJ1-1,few,TGCAGCGTTGACCTCGGGACGCTAGAGGCTTTCTTT,CSVDLGTLEAFF
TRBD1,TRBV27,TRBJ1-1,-,TGTGCCAGCAGTATGGACAGGGGCCACACTGAAGCTTTCTTT,CASSMDRGHTEAFF
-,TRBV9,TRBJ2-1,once,TGTGCCAGCAGCGTAGCCCTACCGGCTATGTTCGATGAGCAGTTCTTC,CASSVALPAMFDEQFF
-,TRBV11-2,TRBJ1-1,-,TGTGCCAGCAGCTTATTTACGGGGAACACTGAAGCTTTCTTT,CASSLFTGNTEAFF
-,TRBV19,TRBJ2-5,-,TGTGCCAGTACGCAAGAGACCCAGTACTTC,CASTQETQYF
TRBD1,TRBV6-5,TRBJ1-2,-,TGTGCCAGCAGTCCAGACAGGGGGCAAAGCTATGGCTACACCTTC,CASSPDRGQSYGYTF
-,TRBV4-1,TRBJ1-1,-,TGCGCCAGCAGCCAAACTACAGTGAACACTGAAGCTTTCTTT,CASSQTTVNTEAFF
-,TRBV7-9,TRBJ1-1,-,TGTGCCAGCAGCTCCGACAGGACCGAAGCTTTCTTT,CASSSDRTEAFF
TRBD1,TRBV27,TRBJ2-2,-,TGTGCCAGCAGTTTCGATAAGGACAGGGTCGACCGGGAGCTGTTTTTT,CASSFDKDRVDRELFF
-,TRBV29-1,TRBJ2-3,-,TGCAGCGTTGAACGGGGGTTTGGCACAGATACGCAGTATTTT,CSVERGFGTDTQYF
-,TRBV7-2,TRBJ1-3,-,TGTGCCAGCAGCTTAGGGCGCGGGCTAAGCTCTGGAAACACCATATATTTT,CASSLGRGLSSGNTIYF
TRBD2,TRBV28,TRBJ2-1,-,TGTGCCAGCAGTTTCCGGGGGGGCTCCAGTGAGCAGTTCTTC,CASSFRGGSSEQFF
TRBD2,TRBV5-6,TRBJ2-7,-,TGTGCCAGCAGCTCTTGGGGGGGATCCTACGAGCAGTACTTC,CASSSWGGSYEQYF
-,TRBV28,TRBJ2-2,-,TGTGCCAGCAGTTCTCTTTTTACCGGGGAGCTGTTTTTT,CASSSLFTGELFF
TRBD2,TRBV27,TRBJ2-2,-,TGTGCCAGCAGTTTAAGGCTAGCGGCTAACACCGGGGAGCTGTTTTTT,CASSLRLAANTGELFF
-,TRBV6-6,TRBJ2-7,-,TGTGCCAGCAGTTACCCTACGTCCGGGGGCTGGGAGCAGTACTTC,CASSYPTSGGWEQYF
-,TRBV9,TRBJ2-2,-,TGTGCCAGCAACGGGGGTTCGAACACCGGGGAGCTGTTTTTT,CASNGGSNTGELFF
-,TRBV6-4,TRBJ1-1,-,TGTGCCAGCAGTGACTCCCCGGGGCCGAACACTGAAGCTTTCTTT,CASSDSPGPNTEAFF
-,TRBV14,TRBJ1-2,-,TGTGCCAGCAGCCAAGATTTCGGCCCTAACTATGGCTACACCTTC,CASSQDFGPNYGYTF
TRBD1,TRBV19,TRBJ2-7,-,TGTGCCAGTAGTATCCGGGACAGGTCCTACGAGCAGTACTTC,CASSIRDRSYEQYF
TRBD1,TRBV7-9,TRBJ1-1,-,TGTGCCAGCAGCTCCCGGGACAGGGGCGCTGAAGCTTTCTTT,CASSSRDRGAEAFF
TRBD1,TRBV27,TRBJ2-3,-,TGTGCCAGCAGTTTATCTCCCCCGGACAGGGGAGGAGATACGCAGTATTTT,CASSLSPPDRGGDTQYF